The rows below give T cell receptor beta chains drawn from one sample of a study of blood T cell repertoires in COVID-19. Data came from immunoSEQ multiplex PCR; TCRdb stores just in-frame clones and leaves some out. The sample holds 160,000 or so clones, approximately 90% seen once. The sample taken for sequencing was peripheral blood. The receptor source for this set is a woman in her 70s with acute or convalescent COVID-19. CDR3s include the opening cysteine and the closing phenylalanine or tryptophan.

v_call | cdr3_aa
TRBV19 | CASSILTGSGNTIYF
TRBV25-1 | CASSPTGANVLTF
TRBV7-9 | CASSSGQFGANVLTF
TRBV7-8 | CASSSQGTLNTEAFF
TRBV10-3 | CAIRRTGDGTEAFF
TRBV4-1 | CASSQSTQGVNEKLFF
TRBV20-1 | CSASGSGGRDTQYF
TRBV7-9 | CASSKPGDYGYTF
TRBV6-1 | CASRPQGEHNQPQHF
TRBV18 | CASSPPPPGTGSKAFF
TRBV29-1 | CSVGTGALATNEKLFF
TRBV2 | CASSERQGVNEKLFF
TRBV6-5 | CASSYYGGRTDTQYF
TRBV19 | CASSIDLRTPPTDTF
TRBV28 | CASSNYRVHSPLHF
TRBV20-1 | CSASPRGADYGYTF
TRBV28 | CASSRGGGSGNTIYF
TRBV19 | CASSMGALNSPLHF
TRBV6-6 | CASSYPGAAYEQYF
TRBV27 | CASSFEGGSNQPQHF
TRBV4-1 | CASSQAGFDRDNQPQHF
TRBV29-1 | CSVGTGNQPQHF
TRBV5-1 | CASSLGQGAYNEQFF
TRBV27 | CASSLTPGQARKFF
TRBV5-1 | CASRARTGDNYGYTF
TRBV27 | CASSSPAGGVDTQYF
TRBV3-1/TRBV3-2 | CASSQELGQGSGRKNIQYF
TRBV5-1 | CASSLAPGQGNEKLFF
TRBV9 | CASSRDRPTIYF
TRBV2 | CASSEFRGRAGNTIYF
TRBV10-3 | CAISITGTEYGYTF
TRBV24-1 | CATSDADSPYQETQYF
TRBV2 | CASTGQGTVFF
TRBV6-5 | CASSYRQGRGTEGYTF
TRBV6-6 | CASSYGGDYGYTF
TRBV6-2/TRBV6-3 | CASSSHSYNEQFF
TRBV7-9 | CASSSGQFYGYTF
TRBV13 | CASSLLASPADTQYF
TRBV6-5 | CASSGGTGSYGYTF
TRBV11-2 | CASGTGPTYEQYF
TRBV7-2 | CATTPASDIQYF
TRBV29-1 | CSVEMESATVQYF
TRBV7-2 | CASSLSGANEKLFF
TRBV6-1 | CASSEMDTRTTIYF
TRBV30 | CAWSEPSTTGMPGYTF
TRBV28 | CASISPGTGGGNYGYTF
TRBV5-5 | CASSGSGLDINEQFF
TRBV29-1 | CSARDTSYGYTF
TRBV12-5 | CASRGQAAGLETF
TRBV18 | CASSPSGLATSYEQYF
TRBV19 | CASSTEQDRGETQYF
TRBV5-1 | CASSLGTGPATNEKLFF
TRBV18 | CASSPQARGAPETQYF